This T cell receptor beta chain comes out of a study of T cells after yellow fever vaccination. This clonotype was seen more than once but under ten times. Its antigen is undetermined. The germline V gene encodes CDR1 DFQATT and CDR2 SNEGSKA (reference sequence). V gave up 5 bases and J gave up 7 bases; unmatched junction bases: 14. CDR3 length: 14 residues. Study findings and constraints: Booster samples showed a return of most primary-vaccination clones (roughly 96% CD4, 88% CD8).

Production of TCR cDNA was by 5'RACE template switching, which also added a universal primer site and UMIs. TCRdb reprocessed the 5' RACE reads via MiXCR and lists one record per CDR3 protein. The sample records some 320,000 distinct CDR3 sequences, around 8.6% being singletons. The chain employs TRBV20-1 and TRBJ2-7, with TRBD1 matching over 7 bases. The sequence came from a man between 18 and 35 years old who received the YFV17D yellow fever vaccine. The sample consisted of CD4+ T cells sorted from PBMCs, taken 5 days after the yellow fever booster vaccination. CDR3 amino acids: CSASWGTALGEQYF. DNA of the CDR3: TGCAGTGCTTCATGGGGGACAGCTTTAGGGGAGCAGTACTTC.